The 20 T cell receptor beta chains in this list originate from one sample, sequenced in a study of OX40 agonist ivuxolimab in advanced cancers. TCRdb's copy holds only in-frame clones and misses some; the assay was immunoSEQ multiplex PCR. The data hold some 77,000 clones, with 70% to 90% observed a single time. This sample comprised CD4+ or CD8+ T cells sorted from blood, obtained in a trial of the OX40 agonist ivuxolimab. All receptors come from an adult with an advanced solid tumor such as melanoma, head and neck, liver or kidney cancer.

The chain recombines TRBV7-9 with TRBJ2-3; D is unresolved. Per germline, CDR1 SEHNR and CDR2 FQNEAQ (reference sequence). The CDR3 totals 15 residues. Trimming removed 2 bases from V and 1 base from J, with 10 bases in between. DNA for the CDR3: TGTGCCAGCAGCTTAACACTTCGCCGCACAGATACGCAGTATTTT. This codes for CASSLTLRRTDTQYF.

V and J are TRBV6-1 and TRBJ2-1; no definite D call. The germline V gene encodes CDR1 MNHNS and CDR2 SASEGT. Trimming took 3 bases from V and 10 from J, leaving 13 bases between them. The CDR3 consists of 13 residues. In DNA form, the CDR3 reads TGTGCCAGCAGTGATAGTAGGCTCAGAGAGCAGTTCTTC. It codes for CASSDSRLREQFF.

V gene TRBV4-2 combines with J gene TRBJ2-1; 11 nucleotides align to TRBD2. This CDR3 has 19 residues. Germline assignment: CDR1 LGHNA and CDR2 YNFKEQ. V dropped 0 bases and J dropped 3; count of bases not matched to a gene: 10. CDR3 in DNA: TGTGCCAGCAGCCAAGAGGCACTAGCGGGGGCTGAGTACTACAATGAGCAGTTCTTC. It codes for CASSQEALAGAEYYNEQFF.

The V and J genes are TRBV5-6 and TRBJ2-2; the D gene could be TRBD1 or TRBD2 (5 bases each). The V gene's germline CDR1 is SGHDT and CDR2 YYEEEE. CDR3 length equals 16 residues. Trimming cost V 0 bases and J 3 bases, with 12 bases left between them. CDR3 loop: CASSLVSGADTGELFF. CDR3 DNA sequence: TGTGCCAGCAGCTTGGTGTCCGGGGCTGACACCGGGGAGCTGTTTTTT. Together with reference TRBV5-6 and TRBJ2-2, the CDR3 gives the full variable domain: DAGVTQSPTHLIKTRGQQVTLRCSPKSGHDTVSWYQQALGQGPQFIFQYYEEEERQRGNFPDRFSGHQFPNYSSELNVNALLLGDSALYLCASSLVSGADTGELFFGEGSRLTVL.

J is TRBJ2-3 and V is TRBV28; D ambiguous. The CDR3 runs 16 residues. Trimming removed 7 bases from V and 1 base from J, with 18 bases in between. The V gene's germline CDR1 is MDHEN and CDR2 SYDVKM. In nucleotides, the CDR3 is TGTGCCAGCACCGAAGGGAATGCCGCGGGCACAGATACGCAGTATTTT. Protein: CASTEGNAAGTDTQYF.

CDR3 sequence (DNA): TGTGCCAGCAGCTTAATGAAGTGTGGGACTAGCGTGGAGACCCAGTACTTC. It specifies CASSLMKCGTSVETQYF. The chain links TRBV7-3 to TRBJ2-5; 10 bases fit TRBD2. The CDR3 extends over 17 amino acids. J lost 5 bases, V lost 1 base, and 10 bases had no gene match. CDR1 is SGHTA, CDR2 FQGTGA, per germline.

The rearrangement joins TRBV18 to TRBJ1-1; 9 positions match TRBD1. The J segment lost 5 bases and the V segment lost 2 bases, leaving 3 bases of the junction unmatched. CDR3 size: 14 residues. Germline assignment: CDR1 KGHSH and CDR2 LQKENI. Here the CDR3 DNA reads TGTGCCAGCTCACCATCGACAGGGGGGACTGAAGCTTTCTTT. Its protein is CASSPSTGGTEAFF. Combining the CDR3 with reference TRBV18 and TRBJ1-1 gives the whole variable domain NAGVMQNPRHLVRRRGQEARLRCSPMKGHSHVYWYRQLPEEGLKFMVYLQKENIIDESGMPKERFSAEFPKEGPSILRIQQVVRGDSAAYFCASSPSTGGTEAFFGQGTRLTVV.

This chain connects TRBV19 to TRBJ1-2; D is uncertain. Germline V gives CDR1 LNHDA, CDR2 SQIVND (reference sequence). The CDR3 is 12 residues long. Trimming left V 2 bases short and J 5 bases short, with 6 bases between. The CDR3, as DNA: TGTGCCAGTAGTATAAGGGATTATGGCTACACCTTC. Its protein is CASSIRDYGYTF.

The rearrangement uses TRBV11-2 and TRBJ1-1; D is unresolved. CDR3 length equals 12 residues. Germline V gene data show CDR1 as SGHAT and CDR2 as FQNNGV. Between the trimmed V and J ends, which lost 3 bases and 2 bases, there was a span of 4 bases. Written as DNA, the CDR3 is TGTGCCAGCAGCTTTATTAACACTGAAGCTTTCTTT. Its translation is CASSFINTEAFF.

The chain combines TRBV7-8 with TRBJ1-5; a possible D gene is TRBD1 (6 bases). Trimming shortened V by 2 bases and J by 1 base, and 12 bases separated the two germline ends. The CDR3 covers 16 residues. Per germline, CDR1 SGHVS and CDR2 FQNEAQ. In DNA, the CDR3 is TGTGCCAGCAGCTTATACCGGCAGGGGAGCAATCAGCCCCAGCATTTT. This gives the protein CASSLYRQGSNQPQHF.

This rearrangement joins TRBV19 to TRBJ1-1; TRBD1 might be the D (6 bases). Trimming left V 6 bases short and J 1 base short, with 12 bases between. Germline CDR1 is LNHDA and CDR2 is SQIVND (reference sequence). The CDR3 runs to 14 residues. The CDR3 reads CASRPDSRNTEAFF. In DNA form, the CDR3 reads TGTGCCAGTAGGCCGGACAGTAGGAACACTGAAGCTTTCTTT.

This sequence joins TRBV30 and TRBJ2-1; 9 bases map to TRBD2. Losses at the gene ends were 1 base for V and 3 bases for J; bases not matched to a gene: 7. CDR3 length equals 16 residues. The V gene's germline CDR1 is GTSNPN and CDR2 SVGIG (reference sequence). For the CDR3, the DNA is TGTGCCTGGAGTGGACCCTATAGCGGGAGCTACAATGAGCAGTTCTTC. This gives the protein CAWSGPYSGSYNEQFF.

This CDR3 reads CASSLSDYQGDNEQFF. CDR3 DNA sequence: TGTGCCAGCAGTTTATCGGATTACCAGGGAGACAATGAGCAGTTCTTC. The chain carries TRBV27 and TRBJ2-1; D may correspond to TRBD1 or TRBD2 (5 bases each). The ends were cut back, 0 bases at V and 5 bases at J, with 14 bases in the middle. Germline V lookup: CDR1 MNHEY, CDR2 SMNVEV (reference sequence). The CDR3 is 16 residues long.

V usage is TRBV5-8 and J usage is TRBJ2-5; weak D call: TRBD1 (5 bases). From germline, CDR1 is SGHTS and CDR2 YDEGEE. The CDR3 covers 15 residues. The V gene lost 0 bases and the J gene lost 1 base, with 10 bases spanning the gap. This CDR3 is CASSLDDRIQETQYF. CDR3 in DNA: TGTGCCAGCAGCTTGGATGACAGAATCCAAGAGACCCAGTACTTC.

The V and J genes are TRBV18 and TRBJ2-2; D ambiguous. This CDR3 has 12 residues. The ends were cut back, 8 bases at V and 2 bases at J, with 6 bases in the middle. Per the germline V gene, CDR1 is KGHSH and CDR2 is LQKENI. CDR3 bases: TGTGCCAGCCCCACCAACACCGGGGAGCTGTTTTTT. Its translation is CASPTNTGELFF.

The chain links TRBV2 to TRBJ1-2; D is perhaps TRBD1 (6 bases). There are 13 residues in the CDR3. Germline values: CDR1 SNHLY, CDR2 FYNNEI. V gave up 5 bases and J gave up 2 bases, with 9 bases separating them. CDR3 nucleotide sequence: TGTGCCAGCAGTAATGGACAGAACTATGGCTACACCTTC. Translating it yields CASSNGQNYGYTF.

This clone was recorded only once. The V and J genes are TRBV7-2 and TRBJ1-6; 8 nucleotides agree with TRBD1. The CDR3 extends over 14 amino acids. After removal of 1 base from V and 7 bases from J, the junction contained 0 bases not matched to a gene. In germline, CDR1 is SGHTA, CDR2 FQGNSA. The CDR3 region has the DNA TGTGCCAGCAGCTTAGGGACAGGGAATTCACCCCTCCACTTT. Translated: CASSLGTGNSPLHF.

The rearrangement joins TRBV4-1 to TRBJ2-3; no clear D gene. The V gene lost 1 base and the J gene lost 2 bases, with 13 bases spanning the gap. Germline V gene lookup returns CDR1 MGHRA and CDR2 YSYEKL. The length of the CDR3 is 16 residues. DNA of the CDR3: TGCGCCAGCAGCCAAGCCTCCACAAGCCCCACAGATACGCAGTATTTT. It encodes CASSQASTSPTDTQYF.

In this sample, this clone turned up a few times. The chain joins TRBV5-1 to TRBJ2-5; D is possibly TRBD1 (5 bases). V was clipped by 0 bases and J by 1 base, with 7 bases between them. The germline CDR1 and CDR2 sequences are SGHRS and YFSETQ. The CDR3 loop spans 14 amino acids. The CDR3 sequence: CASSLARAQETQYF. The CDR3 DNA sequence: TGCGCCAGCAGCTTGGCCAGGGCCCAAGAGACCCAGTACTTC. The full variable domain, completed using reference TRBV5-1 and TRBJ2-5, is KAGVTQTPRYLIKTRGQQVTLSCSPISGHRSVSWYQQTPGQGLQFLFEYFSETQRNKGNFPGRFSGRQFSNSRSEMNVSTLELGDSALYLCASSLARAQETQYFGPGTRLLVL.

The genes are TRBV5-1 and TRBJ2-4, with D uncertain. This CDR3 spans 18 amino acids. Trimming cost V 4 bases and J 0 bases, with 20 bases left between them. Germline CDR1 reads SGHRS; CDR2 reads YFSETQ. The CDR3 loop reads CASSPEPSGFLAKNIQYF. The CDR3 DNA reads TGCGCCAGCAGCCCAGAGCCCAGTGGATTTTTAGCCAAAAACATTCAGTACTTC.